These 24 T cell receptor beta chains originate from one sample sequenced in a study of OX40 agonist ivuxolimab in advanced cancers. Assay: immunoSEQ multiplex PCR; the TCRdb copy retains only in-frame clones and omits some. The sample lists about 82,000 clones; roughly 92% were seen once. The sample consisted of CD4+ or CD8+ T cells sorted from blood, taken in a trial of the OX40 agonist ivuxolimab. These receptors all stem from an adult with an advanced solid tumor such as melanoma, head and neck, liver or kidney cancer.

The V gene is TRBV5-1, the J gene TRBJ2-2; 8 nucleotides align to TRBD2. Germline values: CDR1 SGHRS, CDR2 YFSETQ. This CDR3 spans 16 amino acids. Germline trimming cut 7 bases from V and 7 bases from J; bases unmatched to any gene: 15. Here the CDR3 reads CASRYEIAGIHGELFF. The CDR3 coding sequence is TGCGCCAGCCGTTACGAAATAGCGGGAATACACGGGGAGCTGTTTTTT.

The chain recombines TRBV27 with TRBJ2-7; the D call may be TRBD1 or TRBD2 (5 bases each). Germline V lookup: CDR1 MNHEY, CDR2 SMNVEV (reference sequence). Trimming cost V 0 bases and J 3 bases, with 9 bases left between them. The CDR3 is 14 residues long. The CDR3 coding sequence is TGTGCCAGCAGTTTATCGGGGGTGAACTACGAGCAGTACTTC. Protein: CASSLSGVNYEQYF.

The rearrangement links TRBV4-2 to TRBJ2-7, with TRBD2 matching over 7 bases. Germline-derived CDR1 and CDR2 are LGHNA and YNFKEQ. V gave up 4 bases and J gave up 5 bases; unmatched junction bases: 14. The CDR3 runs 16 residues. The CDR3 DNA sequence: TGTGCCAGCAGCCCGGGGCCGGGGGAGGGCGTGAACGAGCAGTACTTC. Translation gives CASSPGPGEGVNEQYF.

The chain recombines TRBV4-1 with TRBJ1-1; a possible D gene is TRBD1 (6 bases). This CDR3 spans 15 amino acids. Trimming cost V 0 bases and J 7 bases, with 15 bases left between them. Germline CDR1 MGHRA, CDR2 YSYEKL. CDR3 bases: TGCGCCAGCAGCCAAGATCTCTTTCCGGACAGTGAAGCTTTCTTT. Encoded protein: CASSQDLFPDSEAFF.

This chain connects TRBV4-1 to TRBJ2-5; 11 bases are shared with TRBD2. Trimming cost V 5 bases and J 5 bases; bases outside gene matches: 13. This CDR3 is built from 17 residues. From germline, CDR1 is MGHRA and CDR2 YSYEKL. The CDR3 region has the DNA TGCGCCAGCAGCTCCTGGCTACTAGCGGGAGCGGAGGAGACCCAGTACTTC. The encoded protein is CASSSWLLAGAEETQYF.

The gene calls are TRBV6-6 and TRBJ1-1; perhaps TRBD1 as D (5 bases). The V gene's germline CDR1 is MNHNY and CDR2 SVGAGI (reference sequence). The V gene lost 2 bases and the J gene lost 2 bases, with 12 bases spanning the gap. This CDR3 comprises 15 residues. This CDR3 is CASSYLGRSNTEAFF. Here the CDR3 DNA reads TGTGCCAGCAGTTACCTGGGACGTTCCAACACTGAAGCTTTCTTT.

The chain has TRBV19 and TRBJ1-3, with 7 bases that match TRBD1. The germline V gene has CDR1 LNHDA and CDR2 SQIVND (reference sequence). CDR3 length equals 16 residues. V was pared by 5 bases and J by 0 bases, with 7 bases of the junction left unmatched. CDR3 in amino acids: CASSPQTGNSGNTIYF. Written as DNA, the CDR3 is TGTGCCAGTAGTCCGCAGACAGGGAACTCTGGAAACACCATATATTTT.

This chain links TRBV5-1 with TRBJ2-4; D tentatively reads TRBD1 or TRBD2 (5 bases each). CDR1 is SGHRS, CDR2 YFSETQ, per germline. Trimming left V 0 bases short and J 1 base short, with 5 bases between. The CDR3 consists of 14 residues. This CDR3 reads CASSLGDAKNIQYF. The CDR3 bases are TGCGCCAGCAGCTTGGGGGACGCCAAAAACATTCAGTACTTC.

This rearrangement joins TRBV5-1 to TRBJ2-5; D may correspond to TRBD1 or TRBD2 (5 bases each). CDR1 is SGHRS, CDR2 YFSETQ, per germline. V lost 4 bases and J 2 bases, leaving 21 bases between the germline ends. This CDR3 has 17 amino acids. CDR3 DNA: TGCGCCAGCAGCATAGTCGCAGGGCAGCCGGGACAAGAGACCCAGTACTTC. Translating it yields CASSIVAGQPGQETQYF.

The rearrangement joins TRBV14 to TRBJ2-1; 7 nucleotides line up with TRBD1. The CDR3 has 13 amino acids. Germline V gene lookup returns CDR1 SGHDN and CDR2 FVKESK. The ends lost 2 bases at V and 9 bases at J; junction bases unmatched: 4. The chain's CDR3 is CASSQKGGPEQFF. The CDR3 DNA reads as TGTGCCAGCAGCCAAAAAGGGGGCCCTGAGCAGTTCTTC.

The chain employs TRBV7-2 and TRBJ2-5, with 8 bases fitting TRBD2. Germline loops: CDR1 SGHTA, CDR2 FQGNSA. The junction had 11 bases not matched to a gene; V was cut back by 5 bases and J by 3 bases. There are 16 residues in the CDR3. CDR3: CASSPGLGAGEETQYF. As DNA, the CDR3 is TGTGCCAGCAGCCCTGGGCTGGGAGCGGGAGAAGAGACCCAGTACTTC.

V gene TRBV5-1 combines with J gene TRBJ2-7; D is possibly TRBD1 or TRBD2 (5 bases each). This CDR3 region has 14 residues. Per the germline V gene, CDR1 is SGHRS and CDR2 is YFSETQ. V was shortened by 5 bases and J by 1 base, with 13 bases between the two germline ends. The CDR3 reads CASRAGTESYEQYF. In DNA form, the CDR3 reads TGCGCCAGCAGGGCCGGGACGGAGTCCTACGAGCAGTACTTC.

This chain links TRBV2 with TRBJ2-3, with 7 bases fitting TRBD2. Germline V gives CDR1 SNHLY, CDR2 FYNNEI. With V trimmed by 10 bases and J by 5 bases, 9 bases remained unmatched. The CDR3 runs 13 residues. CDR3 region: CATQLAPKDTQYF. The CDR3 bases are TGTGCCACCCAACTAGCGCCGAAAGATACGCAGTATTTT.

This clone appeared a single time. The chain is built from TRBV7-9 and TRBJ1-5; maybe TRBD1 (5 bases). Germline V gene sequence: CDR1 SEHNR, CDR2 FQNEAQ (reference sequence). The CDR3 contains 14 residues. V lost 5 bases and J lost 4, with 12 bases in between. CDR3 in amino acids: CASSPSAGNQPQHF. DNA for the CDR3: TGTGCCAGCAGCCCCTCCGCAGGGAATCAGCCCCAGCATTTT.

The rearrangement uses TRBV10-3 and TRBJ1-2; D call uncertain. CDR3 size: 16 residues. The V end lost 2 bases, the J end lost 8 bases, and 21 bases lay between the germline ends. Germline V gene data show CDR1 as ENHRY and CDR2 as SYGVKD. CDR3 nucleotides: TGTGCCATCAGTGAGGAGGTGGGGTTTCCTCTAGAGGGCTACACCTTC. Translating it yields CAISEEVGFPLEGYTF.

This clone was observed once. V is TRBV18 and J is TRBJ2-7; 8 positions match TRBD1. Germline V gene lookup returns CDR1 KGHSH and CDR2 LQKENI. V shed 3 bases and J 7 bases; nucleotides not matched to a gene: 8. The length of the CDR3 is 14 residues. The CDR3 loop is CASSPQQGDREQYF. CDR3 DNA: TGTGCCAGCTCACCCCAACAGGGGGACCGTGAGCAGTACTTC.

The CDR3 sequence: CASSFRDKILGNTIYF. CDR3 DNA sequence: TGTGCCAGCAGCTTCCGGGACAAGATTTTGGGAAACACCATATATTTT. The V call is TRBV11-2, the J call TRBJ1-3; D might be TRBD1 (6 bases). V was pared by 3 bases and J by 4 bases, with 16 bases between. The CDR3 spans 16 residues. CDR1 SGHAT and CDR2 FQNNGV come from the germline V gene.

This clone was observed a single time. The chain uses TRBV27 and TRBJ1-5; no clear D. Germline values: CDR1 MNHEY, CDR2 SMNVEV (reference sequence). CDR3 length equals 14 residues. Trimming took 4 bases from V and 4 from J, leaving 11 bases between them. Here the CDR3 reads CASSSGPANQPQHF. Written as DNA, the CDR3 is TGTGCCAGCAGTTCAGGCCCTGCTAATCAGCCCCAGCATTTT.

The chain employs TRBV2 and TRBJ2-5, with unresolved D. Germline assignment: CDR1 SNHLY and CDR2 FYNNEI. There are 13 residues in the CDR3. Between the trimmed V and J ends, which lost 6 bases and 1 base, there was a span of 9 bases. The CDR3 here is CASSRTRQETQYF. Written as DNA, the CDR3 is TGTGCCAGCAGCAGGACCCGCCAAGAGACCCAGTACTTC.

J is TRBJ2-7 and V is TRBV6-1, with D possibly TRBD1 on 5 matching bases. V was shortened by 2 bases and J by 4 bases, with 24 bases between the two germline ends. The CDR3 covers 18 residues. The germline CDR1 and CDR2 sequences are MNHNS and SASEGT. CDR3 in amino acids: CASSEFVATQSGAYEQYF. The DNA for the CDR3 is TGTGCCAGCAGTGAATTTGTGGCCACCCAGAGTGGGGCTTACGAGCAGTACTTC.

The chain is built from TRBV5-1 and TRBJ2-5, with 11 bases that match TRBD2. Germline assignment: CDR1 SGHRS and CDR2 YFSETQ. CDR3 length: 18 residues. V was pared by 0 bases and J by 3 bases, with 10 bases of the junction left unmatched. This chain's CDR3 is CASSLGAFSGRAEETQYF. The CDR3 DNA reads as TGCGCCAGCAGCTTGGGGGCCTTTAGCGGGAGGGCCGAAGAGACCCAGTACTTC.

The gene calls are TRBV11-2 and TRBJ2-7; 7 bases align to TRBD1. With 0 bases clipped from V and 7 bases from J, the junction kept 12 bases outside the gene matches. Germline V lookup: CDR1 SGHAT, CDR2 FQNNGV. CDR3 size: 16 residues. CDR3 sequence reads: CASSLEPGQASWEQYF. The CDR3 nucleotides read TGTGCCAGCAGCTTAGAACCAGGACAGGCGTCTTGGGAGCAGTACTTC.

The V gene is TRBV10-3, the J gene TRBJ1-2; 9 bases agree with TRBD1. Germline CDR1 is ENHRY and CDR2 is SYGVKD. The CDR3 runs 15 residues. Losses at the gene ends were 6 bases for V and 6 bases for J; bases not matched to a gene: 11. Written as DNA, the CDR3 is TGTGCCATCAGCGGGAGAACAGGGGGCGCAAATGGCTACACCTTC. Protein: CAISGRTGGANGYTF.

CDR3 DNA sequence: TGTGCCAGCAGTGAAACCAGCAGTCGCACTGAAGCTTTCTTT. Residues: CASSETSSRTEAFF. V and J are TRBV2 and TRBJ1-1; D call uncertain. The V end lost 2 bases, the J end lost 4 bases, and 11 bases lay between the germline ends. The germline gives CDR1 SNHLY, CDR2 FYNNEI. This CDR3 is built from 14 residues.